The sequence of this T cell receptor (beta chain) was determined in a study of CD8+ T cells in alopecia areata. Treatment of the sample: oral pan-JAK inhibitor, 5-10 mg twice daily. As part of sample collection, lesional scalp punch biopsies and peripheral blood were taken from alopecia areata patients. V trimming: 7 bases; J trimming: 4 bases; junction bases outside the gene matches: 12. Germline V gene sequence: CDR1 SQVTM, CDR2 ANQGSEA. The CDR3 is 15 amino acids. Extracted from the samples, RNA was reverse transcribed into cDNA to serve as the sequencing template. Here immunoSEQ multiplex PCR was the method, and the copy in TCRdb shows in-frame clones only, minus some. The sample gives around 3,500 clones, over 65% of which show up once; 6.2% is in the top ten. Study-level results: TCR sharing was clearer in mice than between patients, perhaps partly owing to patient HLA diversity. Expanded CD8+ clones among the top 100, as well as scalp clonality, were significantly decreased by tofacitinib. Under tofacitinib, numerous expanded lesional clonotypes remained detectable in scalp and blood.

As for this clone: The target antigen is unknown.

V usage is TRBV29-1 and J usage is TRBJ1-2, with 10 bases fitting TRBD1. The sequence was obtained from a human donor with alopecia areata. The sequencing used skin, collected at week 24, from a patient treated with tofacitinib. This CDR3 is CSASAGTGVSYGYTF. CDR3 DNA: TGCAGCGCCTCCGCCGGGACAGGGGTGAGCTATGGCTACACCTTC.